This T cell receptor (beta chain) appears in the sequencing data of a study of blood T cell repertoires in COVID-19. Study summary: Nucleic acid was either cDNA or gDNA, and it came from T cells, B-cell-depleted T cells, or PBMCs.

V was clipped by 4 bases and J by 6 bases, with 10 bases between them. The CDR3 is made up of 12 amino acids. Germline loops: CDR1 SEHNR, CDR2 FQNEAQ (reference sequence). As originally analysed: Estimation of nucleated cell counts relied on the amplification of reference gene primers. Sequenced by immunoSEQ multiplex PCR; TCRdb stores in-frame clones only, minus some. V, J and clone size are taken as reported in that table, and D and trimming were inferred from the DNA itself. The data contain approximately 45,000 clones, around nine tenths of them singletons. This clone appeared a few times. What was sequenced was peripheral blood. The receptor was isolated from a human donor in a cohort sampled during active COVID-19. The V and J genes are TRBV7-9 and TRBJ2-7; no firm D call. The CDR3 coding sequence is TGTGCCAGCAGCTCTAGTTACGGCGAGCAGTACTTC. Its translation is CASSSSYGEQYF.